This is a list of T cell receptor beta chains from one sample in a study of OX40 agonist ivuxolimab in advanced cancers. Produced via immunoSEQ multiplex PCR; TCRdb's table is partial and in-frame only. Here the sample spans around 24,000 clones, 84% being singletons. The sample was CD4+ or CD8+ T cells sorted from blood, taken in a trial of the OX40 agonist ivuxolimab. Source of these receptors: an adult with an advanced solid tumor such as melanoma, head and neck, liver or kidney cancer. The conserved cysteine and the conserved F or W are not part of the CDR3 here. The order of the fields is J gene, V gene, CDR3 protein.

J gene: TRBJ2-2
V gene: TRBV5-1
CDR3 protein: ASSLLPSSGNTGELF

J gene: TRBJ1-1
V gene: TRBV5-4
CDR3 protein: ASSLEGQGSAAEAF

J gene: TRBJ2-7
V gene: TRBV9
CDR3 protein: ASSVEPGLAGEQY

J gene: TRBJ2-7
V gene: TRBV5-4
CDR3 protein: ASSSRSSYEQY

J gene: TRBJ1-2
V gene: TRBV7-2
CDR3 protein: ASSLAPTVVMSYT

J gene: TRBJ2-2
V gene: TRBV2
CDR3 protein: ASNKDGELF

J gene: NA
V gene: TRBV5-1
CDR3 protein: ASSPDLAGTPYEQY

J gene: TRBJ1-3
V gene: TRBV2
CDR3 protein: ASSSGQSGSGNTIY

J gene: TRBJ2-7
V gene: TRBV15
CDR3 protein: ATSTSDSRSYEQY

J gene: TRBJ1-1
V gene: TRBV5-4
CDR3 protein: ASTEPGLEAF

J gene: TRBJ2-5
V gene: TRBV7-2
CDR3 protein: ASSPRGAGYQETQY

J gene: TRBJ1-1
V gene: TRBV15
CDR3 protein: ATSRVLNTEAF

J gene: TRBJ1-1
V gene: TRBV18
CDR3 protein: ASSPPGNRDTEAF

J gene: TRBJ1-4
V gene: TRBV28
CDR3 protein: ASRKGNEKLF

J gene: TRBJ2-2
V gene: TRBV11-3
CDR3 protein: ASGLRGNTGELF

J gene: TRBJ1-1
V gene: TRBV7-2
CDR3 protein: ASSRALGDGDTEAF

J gene: TRBJ2-1
V gene: TRBV5-4
CDR3 protein: ASSLWLAGGREKF

J gene: TRBJ1-2
V gene: TRBV29-1
CDR3 protein: SVEAPGQRYGYT

J gene: TRBJ1-1
V gene: TRBV29-1
CDR3 protein: SVEGTANTEAF

J gene: TRBJ1-3
V gene: TRBV6-6
CDR3 protein: ASKLDPFSGNTIY

J gene: TRBJ1-1
V gene: TRBV6-4
CDR3 protein: ASGSDTEAF

J gene: TRBJ2-1
V gene: TRBV5-4
CDR3 protein: ASSLAGTSGSKEF

J gene: TRBJ2-1
V gene: TRBV7-8
CDR3 protein: ASSLSGSTYNEQF

J gene: TRBJ1-1
V gene: TRBV19
CDR3 protein: ASSADRNTEAF

J gene: TRBJ1-3
V gene: TRBV18
CDR3 protein: ASSPTGGDNTIY

J gene: TRBJ1-5
V gene: TRBV7-8
CDR3 protein: ASSLWGNQPQH

J gene: TRBJ1-1
V gene: TRBV7-2
CDR3 protein: ASSLVPLGSEAF

J gene: TRBJ2-5
V gene: TRBV10-2
CDR3 protein: ASRVSGPQETQY

J gene: TRBJ2-1
V gene: TRBV7-9
CDR3 protein: ASSLVAAYNEQF

J gene: TRBJ2-1
V gene: TRBV19
CDR3 protein: ASSKTAGRAGDEQF

J gene: TRBJ2-3
V gene: TRBV10-3
CDR3 protein: AISESGDTQY

J gene: TRBJ1-1
V gene: TRBV10-3
CDR3 protein: AISEPRDETEAF

J gene: TRBJ1-2
V gene: TRBV7-3
CDR3 protein: ASSLSEDTSNYGYT

J gene: TRBJ2-1
V gene: TRBV6-1
CDR3 protein: ASSETRNEQF

J gene: TRBJ2-2
V gene: TRBV19
CDR3 protein: ASSIRQAPGELF

J gene: TRBJ1-1
V gene: TRBV6-5
CDR3 protein: ASSSRRNTEAF

J gene: TRBJ1-6
V gene: TRBV25-1
CDR3 protein: ASSVDGDSPLH

J gene: TRBJ2-4
V gene: TRBV1
CDR3 protein: TSRSLASKNIQY

J gene: TRBJ1-5
V gene: TRBV6-5
CDR3 protein: ASSWTESSNQPQH

J gene: TRBJ1-4
V gene: TRBV13
CDR3 protein: ASSRRGTNEKLF

J gene: TRBJ1-1
V gene: TRBV5-1
CDR3 protein: ASSAEPQGAGMNTEAF

J gene: TRBJ2-1
V gene: TRBV6-5
CDR3 protein: ASSSPGTSGHNEQF

J gene: TRBJ2-3
V gene: TRBV14
CDR3 protein: ASSQETGGPTDTQY

J gene: TRBJ2-7
V gene: TRBV18
CDR3 protein: ASSRGQGSGEQY

J gene: TRBJ1-3
V gene: TRBV4-3
CDR3 protein: ASSQADRGRIHSGNTIY

J gene: TRBJ2-7
V gene: TRBV6-6
CDR3 protein: ASKGLTSYEQY

J gene: TRBJ2-7
V gene: TRBV21-1
CDR3 protein: ARPGTEPYEQY

J gene: TRBJ2-7
V gene: TRBV11-3
CDR3 protein: ASSTPTGGDVVEQY

J gene: TRBJ2-5
V gene: TRBV7-2
CDR3 protein: ASSPFGGGGTQY

J gene: NA
V gene: TRBV7-9
CDR3 protein: ASSLGGTGTDEQY

J gene: TRBJ1-1
V gene: TRBV29-1
CDR3 protein: SVAASMNTEAF

J gene: TRBJ2-7
V gene: TRBV9
CDR3 protein: ASSGTGTSYEQY

J gene: TRBJ1-5
V gene: TRBV7-2
CDR3 protein: ASSLVGTHSNQPQH

J gene: TRBJ2-7
V gene: TRBV5-1
CDR3 protein: ASSSGTSGRADEQY

J gene: TRBJ2-7
V gene: TRBV4-3
CDR3 protein: ASSQGVAREQY

J gene: TRBJ2-5
V gene: TRBV18
CDR3 protein: ASSLAGGLQETQY

J gene: TRBJ1-3
V gene: TRBV9
CDR3 protein: ASSVSGQGASGNTIY